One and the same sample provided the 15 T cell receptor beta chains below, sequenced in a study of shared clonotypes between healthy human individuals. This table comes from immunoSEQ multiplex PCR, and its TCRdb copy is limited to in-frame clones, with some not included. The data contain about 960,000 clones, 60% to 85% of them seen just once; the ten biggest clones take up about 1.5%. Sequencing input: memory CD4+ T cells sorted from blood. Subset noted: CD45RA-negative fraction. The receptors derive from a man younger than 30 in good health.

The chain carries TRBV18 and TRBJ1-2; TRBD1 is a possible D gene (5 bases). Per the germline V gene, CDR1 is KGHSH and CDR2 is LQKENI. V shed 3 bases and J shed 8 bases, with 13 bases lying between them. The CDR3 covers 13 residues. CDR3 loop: CASSPLGVGGYTF. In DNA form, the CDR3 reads TGTGCCAGCTCACCTCTAGGGGTGGGCGGCTACACCTTC.

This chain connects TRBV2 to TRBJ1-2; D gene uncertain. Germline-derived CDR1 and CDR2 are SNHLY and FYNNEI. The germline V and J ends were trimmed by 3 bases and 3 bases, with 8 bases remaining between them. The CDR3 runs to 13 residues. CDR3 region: CASSEEGHYGYTF. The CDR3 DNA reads TGTGCCAGCAGTGAGGAAGGGCACTATGGCTACACCTTC.

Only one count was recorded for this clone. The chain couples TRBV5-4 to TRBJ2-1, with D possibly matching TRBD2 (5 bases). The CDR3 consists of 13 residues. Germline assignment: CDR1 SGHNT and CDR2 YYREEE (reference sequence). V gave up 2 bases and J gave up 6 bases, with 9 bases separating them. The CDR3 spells CASSLPSFNEQFF. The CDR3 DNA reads TGTGCCAGCAGCTTACCTAGCTTCAATGAGCAGTTCTTC.

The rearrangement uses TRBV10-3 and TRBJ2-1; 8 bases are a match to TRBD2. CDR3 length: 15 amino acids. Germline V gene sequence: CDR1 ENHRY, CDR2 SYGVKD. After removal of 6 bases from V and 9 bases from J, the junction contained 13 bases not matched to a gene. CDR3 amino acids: CAIRSSGMEYSEQFF. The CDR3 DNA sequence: TGTGCCATCAGAAGTAGCGGGATGGAATATAGTGAGCAGTTCTTC.

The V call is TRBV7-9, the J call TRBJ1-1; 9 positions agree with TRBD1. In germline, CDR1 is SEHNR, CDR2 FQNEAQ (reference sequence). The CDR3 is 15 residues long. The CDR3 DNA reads TGTGCTTCTAGGGGGACAGGGAAAGGGAGGACTGAAGCTTTCTTT. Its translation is CASRGTGKGRTEAFF. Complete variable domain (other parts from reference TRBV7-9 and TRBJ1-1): DTGVSQNPRHKITKRGQNVTFRCDPISEHNRLYWYRQTLGQGPEFLTYFQNEAQLEKSRLLSDRFSAERPKGSFSTLEIQRTEQGDSAMYLCASRGTGKGRTEAFFGQGTRLTVV.

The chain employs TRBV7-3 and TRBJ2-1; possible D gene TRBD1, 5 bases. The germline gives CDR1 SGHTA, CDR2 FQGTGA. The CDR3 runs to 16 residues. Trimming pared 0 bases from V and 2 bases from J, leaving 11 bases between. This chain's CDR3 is CASSLTPQAAYNEQFF. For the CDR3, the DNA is TGTGCCAGCAGCTTAACCCCACAGGCAGCCTACAATGAGCAGTTCTTC.

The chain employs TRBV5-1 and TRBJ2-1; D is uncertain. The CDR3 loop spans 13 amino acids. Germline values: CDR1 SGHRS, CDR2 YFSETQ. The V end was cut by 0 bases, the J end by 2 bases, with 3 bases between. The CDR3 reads CASSLATYNEQFF. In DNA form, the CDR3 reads TGCGCCAGCAGCTTGGCAACCTACAATGAGCAGTTCTTC.

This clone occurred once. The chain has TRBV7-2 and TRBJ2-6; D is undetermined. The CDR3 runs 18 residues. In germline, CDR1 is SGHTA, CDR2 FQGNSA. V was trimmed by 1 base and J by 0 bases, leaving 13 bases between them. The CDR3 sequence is CASSLVSGRSSGANVLTF. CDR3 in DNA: TGTGCCAGCAGCTTAGTATCCGGACGGTCCTCTGGGGCCAACGTCCTGACTTTC.

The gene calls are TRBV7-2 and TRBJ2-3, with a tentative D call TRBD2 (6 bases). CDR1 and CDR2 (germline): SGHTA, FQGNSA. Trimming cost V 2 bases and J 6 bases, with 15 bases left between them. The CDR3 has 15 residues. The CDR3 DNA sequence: TGTGCCAGCAGCTTACTAGCGACCGTCTCCGATACGCAGTATTTT. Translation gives CASSLLATVSDTQYF.

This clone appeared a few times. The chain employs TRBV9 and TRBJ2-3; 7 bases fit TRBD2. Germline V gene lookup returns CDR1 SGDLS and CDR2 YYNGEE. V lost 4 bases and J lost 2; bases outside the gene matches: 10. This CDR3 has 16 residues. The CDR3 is CASSFEAGYNTDTQYF. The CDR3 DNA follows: TGTGCCAGCAGCTTCGAAGCGGGATATAACACAGATACGCAGTATTTT.

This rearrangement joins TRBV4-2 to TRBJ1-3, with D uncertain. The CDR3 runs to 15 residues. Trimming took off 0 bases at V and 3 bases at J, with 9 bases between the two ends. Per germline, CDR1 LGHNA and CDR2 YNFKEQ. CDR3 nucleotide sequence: TGTGCCAGCAGCCAAGATCTCCCGGGTGGAAACACCATATATTTT. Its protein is CASSQDLPGGNTIYF.

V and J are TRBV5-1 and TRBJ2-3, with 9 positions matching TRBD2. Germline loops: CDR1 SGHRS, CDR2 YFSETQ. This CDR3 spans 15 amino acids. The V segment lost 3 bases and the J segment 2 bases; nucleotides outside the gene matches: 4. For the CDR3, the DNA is TGCGCCAGCAGCTCCAGGACTAGCGCCACAGATACGCAGTATTTT. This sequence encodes CASSSRTSATDTQYF.

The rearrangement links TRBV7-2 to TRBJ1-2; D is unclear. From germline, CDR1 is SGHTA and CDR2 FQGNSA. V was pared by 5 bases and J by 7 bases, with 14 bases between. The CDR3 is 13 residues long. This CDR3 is CASSPLNAGGYTF. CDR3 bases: TGTGCCAGCAGCCCTTTGAATGCTGGTGGCTACACCTTC. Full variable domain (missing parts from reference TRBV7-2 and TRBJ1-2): GAGVSQSPSNKVTEKGKDVELRCDPISGHTALYWYRQSLGQGLEFLIYFQGNSAPDKSGLPSDRFSAERTGGSVSTLTIQRTQQEDSAVYLCASSPLNAGGYTFGSGTRLTVV.

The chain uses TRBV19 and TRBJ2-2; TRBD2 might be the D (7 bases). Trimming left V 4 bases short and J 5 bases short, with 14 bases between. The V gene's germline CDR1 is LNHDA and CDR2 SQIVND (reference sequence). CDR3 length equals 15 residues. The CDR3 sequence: CASSSGGPGTGELFF. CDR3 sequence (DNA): TGTGCCAGTAGTAGCGGGGGCCCGGGAACCGGGGAGCTGTTTTTT.

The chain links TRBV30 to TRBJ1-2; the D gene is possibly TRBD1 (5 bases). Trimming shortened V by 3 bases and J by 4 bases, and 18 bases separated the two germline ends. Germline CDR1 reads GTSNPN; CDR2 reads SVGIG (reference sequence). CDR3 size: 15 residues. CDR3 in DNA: TGTGCCTGGAGGCCAAAGGGGTTCGGGGGCTATGGCTACACCTTC. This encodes CAWRPKGFGGYGYTF.